The T cell receptor (beta chain) under discussion was sequenced for a study of blood T cell repertoires in COVID-19. The study recruited people aged roughly 18 to 100 years across 24 US areas. This CDR3 contains 13 residues. V gave up 3 bases and J gave up 5 bases, with 8 bases separating them. The assay was immunoSEQ multiplex PCR, and TCRdb's table has in-frame clones only and misses some. The repertoire holds about 220,000 clones, 80% to 90% seen once, with 3.6% in the top ten. The V gene is TRBV12-3 or TRBV12-4, the J gene TRBJ1-5, with D hard to call. Specimen: PBMCs or T cells enriched from blood (not recorded which). The origin of this receptor is a woman aged 40 to 49 who had been exposed to COVID-19. CDR3 DNA sequence: TGTGCCAGCAGTTTCGGGGAGTATCAGCCCCAGCATTTT. Amino acids: CASSFGEYQPQHF.